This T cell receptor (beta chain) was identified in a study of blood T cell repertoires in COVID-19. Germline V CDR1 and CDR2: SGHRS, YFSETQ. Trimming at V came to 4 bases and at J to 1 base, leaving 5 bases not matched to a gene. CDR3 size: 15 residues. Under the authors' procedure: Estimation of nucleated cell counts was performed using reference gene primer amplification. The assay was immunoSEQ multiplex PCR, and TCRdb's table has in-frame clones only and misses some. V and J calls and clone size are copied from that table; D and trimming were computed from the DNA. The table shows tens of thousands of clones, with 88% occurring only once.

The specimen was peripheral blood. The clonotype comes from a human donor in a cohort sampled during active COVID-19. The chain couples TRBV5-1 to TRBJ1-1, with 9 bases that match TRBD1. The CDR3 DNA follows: TGCGCCAGCAGCCGGGGACAGGGTAGGAACACTGAAGCTTTCTTT. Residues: CASSRGQGRNTEAFF.